This T cell receptor (beta chain) was documented in a study of T cell responses to AZD1222 COVID-19 vaccine. Study-level findings and limits: Epitopes outside B.1.351 and B.1.1.7 mutated regions reportedly drew nearly half of spike TCRs.

Trimming removed 8 bases at V and 1 base at J, with 15 bases between. Germline CDR1 reads MNHEY; CDR2 reads SVGAGI. The CDR3 has 15 amino acids. As concerns this clone: Its specificity is not known.

Sequencing was performed with immunoSEQ multiplex PCR; in TCRdb, only in-frame clones are kept and a portion is missing. The sample holds about 140,000 clones, about 93% seen once. The clonotype originates from an adult who received the AZD1222 COVID-19 vaccine. The V call is TRBV6-5, the J call TRBJ1-5, with a tentative D call TRBD1 (5 bases). The source was peripheral blood, collected 28 days after the second AZD1222 dose. The CDR3 DNA is TGTGCCAGCCGCTCAGGGTGGGGAAGCAATCAGCCCCAGCATTTT. Encoded protein: CASRSGWGSNQPQHF.